This T cell receptor beta chain was found in a study of vaccination and CD4 T cells after COVID-19. As for treatment: roughly nine-day PBMC culture with coronavirus spike peptide pools or control peptides (ViraFEST assay). Per germline, CDR1 DFQATT and CDR2 SNEGSKA (reference sequence). The CDR3 runs to 16 residues. The V and J ends lost 3 bases and 6 bases, in that order; junction bases with no gene match: 7. The Oncomine TCR Beta short-read assay generated sequence data from the DNA of cultured CD4+ T cells. TCRdb passed the PCR reads through MiXCR, listing each CDR3 protein once. The sample lists 20,000 to 25,000 distinct CDR3 sequences, roughly two fifths occurring once. This clonotype was seen only a few times. Its antigen is currently unknown.

The V gene is TRBV20-1, the J gene TRBJ2-2; the match to TRBD2 covers 13 bases. The sample here was CD4+ T cells from blood, cultured in vitro, taken before SARS-CoV-2 vaccination. This clonotype originated in a human donor who had recovered from COVID-19. The CDR3 DNA is TGCAGTGCTAGGGTACCGGGACTAGCGGGATCCGGGGAGCTGTTTTTT. Protein sequence: CSARVPGLAGSGELFF.